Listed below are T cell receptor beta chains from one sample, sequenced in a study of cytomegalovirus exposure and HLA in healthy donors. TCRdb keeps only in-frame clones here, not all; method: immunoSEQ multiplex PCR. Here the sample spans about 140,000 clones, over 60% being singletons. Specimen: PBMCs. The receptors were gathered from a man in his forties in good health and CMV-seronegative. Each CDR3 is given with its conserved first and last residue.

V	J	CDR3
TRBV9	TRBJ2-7	CASSVDGLAGVYEQYF
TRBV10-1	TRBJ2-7	CASSEEGVEQYF
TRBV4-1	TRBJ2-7	CASSQGRGGAPDSQYF
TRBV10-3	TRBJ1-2	CAISVGGGEGYGYTF
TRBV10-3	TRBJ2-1	CAIRESGGSAYNEQFF
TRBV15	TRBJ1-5	CATSGANQPQHF
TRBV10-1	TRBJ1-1	CASSGFPLQGPNTEAFF
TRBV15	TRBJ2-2	CATSGGYGGGYRAGELFF
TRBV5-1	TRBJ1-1	CASSLQGADHTEAFF
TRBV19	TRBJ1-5	CASSTREGQPQHF
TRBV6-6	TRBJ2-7	CASRPGTGASYEQYF
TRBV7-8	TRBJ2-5	CASSTRQRGPRERQETQYF
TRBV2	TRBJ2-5	CASSVGHIETQYF
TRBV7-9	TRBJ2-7	CSSSYGQYYEQYF
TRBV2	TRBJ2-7	CASVSGGGSYEQYF
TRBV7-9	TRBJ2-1	CASSWTSGEQFF
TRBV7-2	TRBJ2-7	CASSFWAGSSYEQYF
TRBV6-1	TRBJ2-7	CASSEETGGSYEQYF
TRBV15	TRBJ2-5	CATSRDTGKETQYF
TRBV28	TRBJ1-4	CASSLKLSPRTVF
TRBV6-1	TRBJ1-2	CADYDEGRRGYTF
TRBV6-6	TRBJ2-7	CASSLQFRDTVYEQYF
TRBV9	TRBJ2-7	CASSVGEGVFYEQYF
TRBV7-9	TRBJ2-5	CASSLSQGQETQYF
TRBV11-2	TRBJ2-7	CASSTLNGGLEQYF
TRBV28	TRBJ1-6	CASSLGQGGNSPLHF
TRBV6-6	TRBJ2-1	CASSYVQGEQFF
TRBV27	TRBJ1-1	CASSPGTGNTEAFF
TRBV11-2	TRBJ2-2	CASRILAGGPNTGELFF
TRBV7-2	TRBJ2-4	CASSLRRGRGNIQYF
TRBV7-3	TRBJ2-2	CASSLAGGELFF
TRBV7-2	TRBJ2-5	CAIGEGAGETQYF
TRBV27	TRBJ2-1	CASSRVDVSSEQFF
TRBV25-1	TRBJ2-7	CASSDGTGFVYEQYF
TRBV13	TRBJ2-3	CASLDRGADTQYF
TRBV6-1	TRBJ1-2	CASSEAGHMSNYGYTF
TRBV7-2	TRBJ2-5	CASSLDLLAGGETQYF
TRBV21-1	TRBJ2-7	CASSSERTGSSYEQYF
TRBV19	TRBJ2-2	CASSIKSGTNTGELFF
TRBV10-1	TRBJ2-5	CASGRERAWETQYF
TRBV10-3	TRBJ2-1	CAISDPGQGPYNEQFF
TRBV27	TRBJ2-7	CASSLGRGYEQYF
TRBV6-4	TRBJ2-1	CASRGLGKGEQFF
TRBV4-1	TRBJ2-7	CASSQVTGTVPYEQYF
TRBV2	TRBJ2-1	CASSDPAGGIYNEQFF
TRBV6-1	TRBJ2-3	CASSQGSKGTDTQYF
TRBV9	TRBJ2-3	CASSTHRGQETDTQYF
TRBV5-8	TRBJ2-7	CASSTLGLAGGEQYF
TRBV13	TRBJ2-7	CASSLWGPTYEQYF
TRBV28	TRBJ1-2	CATDGLGYTF
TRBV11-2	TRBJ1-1	CASWGQLNTEAFF
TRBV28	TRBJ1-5	CASSLSTGSHQPQHF
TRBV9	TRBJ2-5	CASSAGGGASETQYF
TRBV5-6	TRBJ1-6	CASSTLAVNSPLHF
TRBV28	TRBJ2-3	CASSGGTPITDTQYF